The next 24 T cell receptor beta chains were all read from a single sample in a study of T cell repertoires in aging, cancer and after chemotherapy. TRB rearrangements spanning V, D and J were amplified using mixed TRB-A/B primers. One entry per CDR3 protein results from TCRdb running MiXCR on the multiplex PCR reads. The data show fewer than 2,000 distinct CDR3 sequences, with roughly 34% seen just once and 11% held by the top ten. Peripheral blood genomic DNA, not sorted cells or RNA, was the template. Specimen: blood. The origin of the receptors is a human donor with a blood cancer.

By sample fraction, this clonotype is large. The rearrangement uses TRBV19 and TRBJ2-2, with D hard to call. Trimming cost V 6 bases and J 5 bases, with 7 bases left between them. CDR1 LNHDA and CDR2 SQIVND come from the germline V gene (reference sequence). There are 12 residues in the CDR3. CDR3 in amino acids: CASSSVTGELFF. The CDR3, as DNA: TGTGCCAGTAGCTCAGTTACCGGGGAGCTGTTTTTT.

The V and J genes are TRBV20-1 and TRBJ2-2; 7 bases align to TRBD2. Germline-derived CDR1 and CDR2 are DFQATT and SNEGSKA (reference sequence). This CDR3 region has 14 residues. V gave up 6 bases and J gave up 4 bases; unmatched junction bases: 8. In DNA form, the CDR3 reads TGCAGTGCCATGGGCAGCGGGATCACCGGGGAGCTGTTTTTT. Amino acids: CSAMGSGITGELFF.

Note on this clonotype: With a much larger clone just one base away, this may be a read error. The chain employs TRBV6-1 and TRBJ1-1, with D tentatively TRBD1 (5 bases). From germline, CDR1 is MNHNS and CDR2 SASEGT. Trimming stripped 8 bases from V and 5 bases from J, with 21 bases between. The CDR3 has 15 residues. The CDR3 DNA sequence: TGTGCCAGCGGCCGGGACCACAAGGGGATAACTGAAGCTTTCTTT. The encoded protein is CASGRDHKGITEAFF.

Relative to its sample, this clonotype is medium-sized. V and J are TRBV10-3 and TRBJ2-2; a weak D match, TRBD2 (5 bases). The CDR3 is 15 amino acids. In germline, CDR1 is ENHRY, CDR2 SYGVKD. The V end lost 0 bases, the J end lost 4 bases, and 9 bases lay between the germline ends. Here the CDR3 reads CAISESRGPTGELFF. CDR3 DNA sequence: TGTGCCATCAGTGAGTCGAGAGGGCCCACCGGGGAGCTGTTTTTT.

This clonotype qualifies as large. V usage is TRBV6-5 and J usage is TRBJ2-1; TRBD2 matches at 13 bases. Losses at the gene ends were 6 bases for V and 0 bases for J; bases not matched to a gene: 11. The CDR3 has 19 amino acids. The germline gives CDR1 MNHEY, CDR2 SVGAGI. CDR3: CASSRTTSGGPSSYNEQFF. As DNA, the CDR3 is TGTGCCAGCAGCCGGACGACTAGCGGGGGGCCGAGCTCCTACAATGAGCAGTTCTTC.

The CDR3 loop reads CASSRDYNEQFF. CDR3 DNA: TGTGCCAGCAGCCGAGATTACAATGAGCAGTTCTTC. The gene calls are TRBV14 and TRBJ2-1; D is ambiguous. Germline values: CDR1 SGHDN, CDR2 FVKESK. The CDR3 consists of 12 residues. V was shortened by 4 bases and J by 4 bases, with 5 bases between the two germline ends.

In this sample, this clonotype turned up a few times. The chain recombines TRBV12-3 or TRBV12-4 with TRBJ1-2, with 8 bases identical to TRBD1. There are 15 residues in the CDR3. With V trimmed by 4 bases and J by 4 bases, 8 bases remained unmatched. The CDR3 nucleotides are TGTGCCAGCAGTTCCACCCGGACAGGGACCTATGGCTACACCTTC. Translating gives CASSSTRTGTYGYTF.

J is TRBJ1-2 and V is TRBV30, with a weak D call TRBD1 (5 bases). V was cut by 2 bases and J by 9 bases, with 13 bases left in between. Germline-derived CDR1 and CDR2 are GTSNPN and SVGIG (reference sequence). The CDR3 has 12 amino acids. CDR3 residues: CAWSWGEVSYTF. The DNA of the CDR3 is TGTGCCTGGAGTTGGGGCGAGGTTAGCTACACCTTC.

The V call is TRBV6-5, the J call TRBJ2-3; D may be TRBD1 or TRBD2 (5 bases each). The CDR3 is 14 residues long. The V gene lost 7 bases and the J gene lost 2 bases, with 13 bases spanning the gap. CDR1 is MNHEY, CDR2 SVGAGI, per germline. The CDR3 DNA sequence: TGTGCCAGCACTCGAGGGGAAGCCACAGATACGCAGTATTTT. Translating gives CASTRGEATDTQYF.

This clonotype rates as large. The CDR3 nucleotides are TGCAGCGTTGAGTTCGAGGCAGGGCTCCCCTACGAGCAGTACTTC. Its translation: CSVEFEAGLPYEQYF. The chain employs TRBV29-1 and TRBJ2-7; tentative D call: TRBD1 (5 bases). The CDR3 sequence is 15 residues long. The germline V gene has CDR1 SQVTM and CDR2 ANQGSEA. The V end lost 3 bases, the J end lost 2 bases, and 17 bases lay between the germline ends.

The chain links TRBV6-5 to TRBJ1-5, with 10 bases matching TRBD1. CDR1 MNHEY and CDR2 SVGAGI come from the germline V gene. This CDR3 has 14 amino acids. V lost 7 bases and J lost 5; bases outside the gene matches: 5. CDR3 sequence: CASTDRGDYQPQHF. The CDR3 coding sequence is TGTGCCAGCACGGACAGGGGGGATTATCAGCCCCAGCATTTT.

Within the sample, this clonotype is large. CDR3 in DNA: TGTGCCAGTAGATGGGCCAAGTATGTAGGGGAGCTGTTTTTT. It encodes CASRWAKYVGELFF. V usage is TRBV19 and J usage is TRBJ2-2, with no clear D. Germline values: CDR1 LNHDA, CDR2 SQIVND (reference sequence). V was cut by 6 bases and J by 8 bases, with 16 bases left in between. CDR3 length equals 14 residues.

This clonotype occurred once. The rearrangement uses TRBV12-5 and TRBJ2-3; the D is unclear. Germline CDR1 is LGHNT and CDR2 is FRNRAP. Trimming left V 4 bases short and J 0 bases short, with 17 bases between. The CDR3 runs 17 residues. CDR3 sequence reads: CASGSIDVSISTDTQYF. The CDR3 nucleotides are TGTGCTAGTGGTTCCATCGACGTATCTATTAGCACAGATACGCAGTATTTT.

Relative to its sample, this clonotype is large. The V call is TRBV15, the J call TRBJ2-6; TRBD2 is a possible D gene (6 bases). CDR1 is LNHNV, CDR2 YYDKDF, per germline (reference sequence). Trimming stripped 5 bases from V and 3 bases from J, with 14 bases between. The CDR3 loop spans 16 amino acids. CDR3 protein: CATSRSRGNGANVLTF. The CDR3 DNA reads TGTGCCACCAGCCGCTCCCGGGGGAATGGGGCCAACGTCCTGACTTTC.

The J gene is TRBJ1-1, the V gene TRBV27, with D tentatively TRBD1 (5 bases). The CDR3 totals 14 residues. Germline CDR1 and CDR2: MNHEY and SMNVEV (reference sequence). V was pared by 8 bases and J by 2 bases, with 15 bases between. This chain's CDR3 is CASHVQGINTEAFF. CDR3 coding DNA: TGTGCCAGCCACGTTCAGGGAATCAACACTGAAGCTTTCTTT.

This chain uses TRBV24-1 with TRBJ1-5; tentatively, D is TRBD1 (5 bases). The CDR3 is 12 residues long. Per the germline V gene, CDR1 is KGHDR and CDR2 is SFDVKD. The germline V and J ends were trimmed by 10 bases and 7 bases, with 13 bases remaining between them. CDR3 sequence: CATGLRGQPQHF. The CDR3 nucleotides are TGTGCCACGGGACTCCGAGGACAGCCCCAGCATTTT.

The chain links TRBV20-1 to TRBJ1-2; D is ambiguous. V was cut by 3 bases and J by 0 bases, with 8 bases left in between. Germline CDR1 is DFQATT and CDR2 is SNEGSKA (reference sequence). There are 13 residues in the CDR3. The CDR3 sequence: CSASWESNYGYTF. Here the CDR3 DNA reads TGCAGTGCTAGCTGGGAATCTAACTATGGCTACACCTTC.

This clonotype qualifies as large. The gene calls are TRBV30 and TRBJ2-1, with D uncertain. V lost 0 bases to trimming and J lost 8 bases, with 11 bases between them. The CDR3 is 13 residues long. Germline V gives CDR1 GTSNPN, CDR2 SVGIG (reference sequence). The chain's CDR3 is CAWSVTTADEQFF. Here the CDR3 DNA reads TGTGCCTGGAGTGTAACAACAGCCGATGAGCAGTTCTTC.

This clonotype turned up a few times. The chain employs TRBV5-6 and TRBJ1-3, with TRBD1 as a possible D gene (6 bases). V was cut by 4 bases and J by 0 bases, with 14 bases left in between. The CDR3 has 16 residues. Germline V gene lookup returns CDR1 SGHDT and CDR2 YYEEEE. DNA for the CDR3: TGTGCCAGCAGCCTCCCCGGACAGCTCTCTGGAAACACCATATATTTT. It is translated as CASSLPGQLSGNTIYF. The variable domain in full, with the rest retrieved from reference TRBV5-6 and TRBJ1-3, is DAGVTQSPTHLIKTRGQQVTLRCSPKSGHDTVSWYQQALGQGPQFIFQYYEEEERQRGNFPDRFSGHQFPNYSSELNVNALLLGDSALYLCASSLPGQLSGNTIYFGEGSWLTVV.

This clonotype is labeled large. The J gene is TRBJ2-6, the V gene TRBV19; D is uncertain. The CDR3 contains 16 residues. CDR1 LNHDA and CDR2 SQIVND come from the germline V gene (reference sequence). Trimming left V 3 bases short and J 0 bases short, with 9 bases between. CDR3 protein: CASSIVAVSGANVLTF. Written as DNA, the CDR3 is TGTGCCAGTAGTATTGTAGCAGTCTCTGGGGCCAACGTCCTGACTTTC.

By frequency in the sample, this clonotype is medium-sized (0.01 to 0.1%). The chain recombines TRBV30 with TRBJ1-1; D may be TRBD1 (5 bases). The V gene's germline CDR1 is GTSNPN and CDR2 SVGIG (reference sequence). Between the trimmed V and J ends, which lost 4 bases and 6 bases, there was a span of 15 bases. CDR3 length: 13 amino acids. The CDR3 region is CAWTDERGSEAFF. CDR3 nucleotide sequence: TGTGCCTGGACTGACGAACGGGGGTCTGAAGCTTTCTTT.

This clonotype rates as large. The CDR3, as DNA: TGTGCCTGGAGTGTCCGAAATGAGCAGTTCTTC. This codes for CAWSVRNEQFF. This sequence joins TRBV30 and TRBJ2-1; D not resolved. V lost 0 bases to trimming and J lost 7 bases, with 4 bases between them. CDR3 length equals 11 residues. The germline CDR1 and CDR2 sequences are GTSNPN and SVGIG (reference sequence).

This clonotype is labeled medium-sized. The rearrangement uses TRBV11-1 and TRBJ2-7, with 7 bases aligning to TRBD1. From germline, CDR1 is SGHAT and CDR2 FQDESV (reference sequence). This CDR3 is 16 amino acids long. V was pared by 6 bases and J by 1 base, with 12 bases of the junction left unmatched. The CDR3, as DNA: TGTGCCAGCAGTCGCCCTAGGGACAGAATTTCCTACGAGCAGTACTTC. It yields the protein CASSRPRDRISYEQYF.

The count of this clonotype is one. CDR3 loop: CASSQTPRQGLSSYNSPLHF. CDR3 coding DNA: TGTGCCAGCTCACAAACCCCGAGACAGGGCTTGAGCTCCTATAATTCACCCCTCCACTTT. This chain joins TRBV18 and TRBJ1-6; TRBD1 matches 7 bases. V dropped 4 bases and J dropped 0; count of bases not matched to a gene: 15. CDR3 length equals 20 residues. In germline, CDR1 is KGHSH, CDR2 LQKENI.